This passage covers 11 T cell receptor beta chains from one sample sequenced in a study of regulatory T cells in long-lasting Graves disease. Arm-PCR with iRepertoire HTBI primers amplified the CDR3 regions for these TCR beta libraries. TCRdb fed the multiplex PCR reads into MiXCR, producing one record per CDR3 protein. The sample has approximately 350,000 distinct CDR3 sequences, roughly 25% seen once; the top ten hold 28%. The sample's time point: persistent/refractory GD, antithyroid drugs over 5 years with positive TRAb. There was RNA extracted from PBMCs, and the TCR library was made from it. This specimen was peripheral blood mononuclear cells (PBMCs), taken when the disease was refractory, from a patient treated with antithyroid drugs. These TCRs come from a woman in her thirties or forties with Graves disease.

This clonotype was counted ten times or more. This chain joins TRBV29-1 and TRBJ1-1, with D possibly TRBD1 on 6 matching bases. Trimming took 4 bases from V and 5 from J, leaving 11 bases between them. The CDR3 contains 12 residues. Germline CDR1 is SQVTM and CDR2 is ANQGSEA. CDR3 protein: CSVGTGTTEAFF. The CDR3 DNA sequence: TGCAGCGTTGGGACCGGGACAACTGAAGCTTTCTTT.

The rearrangement links TRBV19 to TRBJ1-5; 8 bases are shared with TRBD1. The length of the CDR3 is 15 residues. Germline values: CDR1 LNHDA, CDR2 SQIVND (reference sequence). The J segment lost 5 bases and the V segment lost 3 bases, leaving 6 bases of the junction unmatched. CDR3 sequence reads: CASSIWTGIDQPQHF. In DNA form, the CDR3 reads TGTGCCAGTAGTATCTGGACAGGGATCGATCAGCCCCAGCATTTT.

This clonotype occurred a few times. The chain couples TRBV28 to TRBJ1-2; no clear D gene. The germline gives CDR1 MDHEN, CDR2 SYDVKM. This CDR3 spans 14 amino acids. V lost 7 bases, J lost 0 bases, and 12 bases lay in between. The CDR3 nucleotides are TGTGCCAGCACCCCACCGGAAACTAACTATGGCTACACCTTC. This sequence encodes CASTPPETNYGYTF.

This clonotype showed up just a few times. The CDR3 protein is CASNKGQGEGKLFF. The CDR3 DNA reads as TGCGCCAGCAACAAGGGACAGGGAGAGGGAAAACTGTTTTTT. The rearrangement joins TRBV5-1 to TRBJ1-4; TRBD1 matches at 9 bases. The germline V gene has CDR1 SGHRS and CDR2 YFSETQ. CDR3 size: 14 residues. Trimming cost V 6 bases and J 10 bases; bases outside gene matches: 10.

This clonotype was seen only a few times. V gene TRBV5-6 combines with J gene TRBJ2-5, with TRBD2 identical over 13 bases. The germline V gene encodes CDR1 SGHDT and CDR2 YYEEEE. After removal of 4 bases from V and 4 bases from J, the junction contained 7 bases not matched to a gene. The length of the CDR3 is 16 residues. In DNA, the CDR3 is TGTGCCAGCAGCGGGACTAGCGGGAACCGGGCAGAGACCCAGTACTTC. This gives the protein CASSGTSGNRAETQYF.

The chain joins TRBV28 to TRBJ2-2, with D possibly being TRBD2 (6 bases). Germline lookup yields CDR1 MDHEN and CDR2 SYDVKM. The ends were cut back, 4 bases at V and 4 bases at J, with 13 bases in the middle. CDR3 length equals 15 residues. The CDR3 spells CASSSQRVPTGELFF. DNA for the CDR3: TGTGCCAGCAGTTCTCAGCGGGTCCCCACCGGGGAGCTGTTTTTT.

The V call is TRBV4-1, the J call TRBJ1-1; no clear D. The V and J ends lost 3 bases and 5 bases respectively, with 19 bases between them. The CDR3 totals 16 residues. Germline V gene data show CDR1 as MGHRA and CDR2 as YSYEKL. The CDR3 DNA follows: TGCGCCAGCAGCCATGAAGAAAGGACCGTGCGAACTGAAGCTTTCTTT. It translates to CASSHEERTVRTEAFF.

A few counts support this clonotype. This chain links TRBV20-1 with TRBJ2-7; no firm D call. This CDR3 is built from 10 residues. Germline V lookup: CDR1 DFQATT, CDR2 SNEGSKA (reference sequence). V was clipped by 5 bases and J by 3 bases, with 5 bases between them. The DNA of the CDR3 is TGCAGTGCTTGGGACTACGAGCAGTACTTC. Residues: CSAWDYEQYF.

J is TRBJ2-2 and V is TRBV7-9; tentative D call: TRBD1 (5 bases). Trimming stripped 4 bases from V and 1 base from J, with 13 bases between. CDR1 SEHNR and CDR2 FQNEAQ come from the germline V gene (reference sequence). The CDR3 is 16 residues long. The CDR3 nucleotides are TGTGCCAGCAGCTGGGTCAGGGTCCTGAACACCGGGGAGCTGTTTTTT. It specifies CASSWVRVLNTGELFF.

This clonotype was counted many times. The V call is TRBV12-3 or TRBV12-4, the J call TRBJ1-1, with a tentative D call TRBD1 (5 bases). The CDR3 is made up of 14 amino acids. The ends were cut back, 6 bases at V and 6 bases at J, with 17 bases in the middle. The CDR3 bases are TGTGCCAGCAGCCCATCAACTTGGGGGTCTGAAGCTTTCTTT. Translated, it gives CASSPSTWGSEAFF.

The CDR3, as DNA: TGTGCCAGCAGTTCCCGACCTAGCGGGAGGGGCTACGAGCAGTACTTC. Its translation is CASSSRPSGRGYEQYF. The chain has TRBV6-5 and TRBJ2-7; 12 bases line up with TRBD2. The germline V gene has CDR1 MNHEY and CDR2 SVGAGI. After removal of 4 bases from V and 3 bases from J, the junction contained 7 bases not matched to a gene. This CDR3 spans 16 amino acids.